This entry lists 8 T cell receptor beta chains sequenced from one sample in a study of shared clonotypes between healthy human individuals. Assay used: immunoSEQ multiplex PCR; TCRdb lists only in-frame clones, some missing. This sample has 500,000 to 550,000 clones, with roughly 95% found just once. Sequencing input: naive CD4+ T cells sorted from blood. Subset indicated: CD45RA+ positively selected. These receptors were obtained from a woman aged 25 to 45 in good health.

DNA for the CDR3: TGTGCCAGTAGTATCCTCACCGCCTTCAATCAGCCCCAGCATTTT. Protein sequence: CASSILTAFNQPQHF. The chain uses TRBV19 and TRBJ1-5, with D uncertain. V was shortened by 3 bases and J by 3 bases, with 12 bases between the two germline ends. Germline V CDR1 and CDR2: LNHDA, SQIVND (reference sequence). CDR3 length equals 15 residues.

The chain carries TRBV14 and TRBJ2-7; D assignment may be TRBD1 or TRBD2 (5 bases each). V was clipped by 3 bases and J by 2 bases, with 14 bases between them. There are 15 residues in the CDR3. Germline V lookup: CDR1 SGHDN, CDR2 FVKESK. The CDR3 coding sequence is TGTGCCAGCAGCCACGGGGCCAGAGTTACCTACGAGCAGTACTTC. Its translation: CASSHGARVTYEQYF.

J is TRBJ2-1 and V is TRBV13; weak D call: TRBD1 (6 bases). Germline CDR1 PRHDT, CDR2 FYEKMQ (reference sequence). This CDR3 has 15 residues. Trimming took off 0 bases at V and 3 bases at J, with 9 bases between the two ends. The CDR3 DNA sequence: TGTGCCAGCAGCTTAGGGACAGGTTACTACAATGAGCAGTTCTTC. Translating it yields CASSLGTGYYNEQFF.

The sample holds one count of this clone. This chain connects TRBV6-5 to TRBJ1-1; a weak D match, TRBD1 (5 bases). This CDR3 region has 13 residues. Germline CDR1 and CDR2: MNHEY and SVGAGI. Trimming took off 2 bases at V and 7 bases at J, with 11 bases between the two ends. CDR3 bases: TGTGCCAGCAGTTACCTGGGGGGGAATGAAGCTTTCTTT. Translation gives CASSYLGGNEAFF.

V and J are TRBV7-9 and TRBJ1-5; D unresolved. CDR3 size: 12 residues. Trimming took 1 base from V and 2 from J, leaving 0 bases between them. CDR1 is SEHNR, CDR2 FQNEAQ, per germline (reference sequence). As DNA, the CDR3 is TGTGCCAGCAGCTTAGGCAATCAGCCCCAGCATTTT. Its translation: CASSLGNQPQHF.

The CDR3 sequence: CASSLLPGQGRRPQHF. The CDR3 DNA reads as TGTGCCAGCAGTTTATTACCGGGACAGGGTCGACGGCCCCAGCATTTT. The V call is TRBV28, the J call TRBJ1-5, with 9 bases aligning to TRBD1. The CDR3 sequence is 16 residues long. Germline V gene sequence: CDR1 MDHEN, CDR2 SYDVKM. V lost 1 base to trimming and J lost 9 bases; unmatched junction nucleotides: 10.

The chain couples TRBV19 to TRBJ2-5; no clear D gene. CDR3 size: 15 residues. The germline CDR1 and CDR2 sequences are LNHDA and SQIVND (reference sequence). The ends were cut back, 7 bases at V and 5 bases at J, with 20 bases in the middle. The CDR3 sequence: CASTERAGSHETQYF. The CDR3 nucleotides are TGTGCCAGTACCGAACGGGCTGGTTCGCACGAGACCCAGTACTTC.

This clone was counted once. The J gene is TRBJ2-1, the V gene TRBV30, with D unresolved. CDR3 size: 13 residues. Trimming stripped 0 bases from V and 5 bases from J, with 8 bases between. Germline V gene data show CDR1 as GTSNPN and CDR2 as SVGIG (reference sequence). The CDR3 bases are TGTGCCTGGAGTGTACTCGGAAACAATGAGCAGTTCTTC. It translates to CAWSVLGNNEQFF.